This is a list of T cell receptor beta chains from one sample in a study of cytomegalovirus exposure and HLA in healthy donors. Assay: immunoSEQ multiplex PCR; the TCRdb copy retains only in-frame clones and omits some. The repertoire holds some 150,000 clones, with 55% to 85% as singletons. The specimen sequenced was PBMCs. The receptors here all came from a man aged 40-55 years in good health and CMV-seronegative. CDR3s include the opening cysteine and the closing phenylalanine or tryptophan. The order of the fields is clone size, J gene, V gene, D gene, CDR3 protein. The D gene is left open where the match is weak. Not all rows give a size; the values are once, few, many and, for expanded clones, a class.

few	TRBJ1-1	TRBV4-1	NA	CASSQGLEMNTEAFF
few	TRBJ2-5	TRBV19	NA	CASSPPRGIGETQYF
NA	TRBJ2-7	TRBV5-4	TRBD1	CASSPSSGTDSYEQYF
NA	TRBJ2-4	TRBV7-6	NA	CASSRFSTTAKNIQYF
NA	TRBJ2-7	TRBV6-5	TRBD2	CASTSKRGTSYEQYF
few	TRBJ2-1	TRBV7-9	NA	CASSLTARAVSYNEQFF
NA	TRBJ2-2	TRBV18	TRBD1	CASSPPTDRDSTGELFF
NA	TRBJ2-3	TRBV5-1	NA	CAIARTPTDTQYF
few	TRBJ1-1	TRBV28	NA	CASSLGPHEAFF
NA	TRBJ2-1	TRBV5-8	NA	CASSLGLKRLTYNEQFF
few	TRBJ1-2	TRBV28	NA	CASSLLRLANYGYTF
few	TRBJ2-1	TRBV2	NA	CASSAGLHPRTYNEQFF
NA	TRBJ2-3	TRBV6-5	NA	CASSYGAESTDTQYF
NA	TRBJ2-1	TRBV6-1	NA	CASSESGVAYNEQFF
few	TRBJ2-2	TRBV7-2	NA	CASSLAQGNTGELFF
NA	TRBJ2-1	TRBV7-9	TRBD2	CASSSIGTSGRSEQFF
few	TRBJ2-7	TRBV10-2	TRBD2	CASSESTWTSSAYEQYF
NA	TRBJ2-7	TRBV5-1	TRBD2	CASSPGGVLTYEQYF
NA	TRBJ2-7	TRBV6-5	NA	CASSTDSGYEQYF
NA	TRBJ1-6	TRBV25-1	NA	CASRGPSGNSPLNF
NA	TRBJ2-7	TRBV28	TRBD2	CASSIQTSGIPSGREQYF
NA	TRBJ2-2	TRBV4-3	NA	CASSQDPTATRELFF
NA	TRBJ1-4	TRBV4-3	NA	CASSQGPGLTNEKLFF
NA	TRBJ2-7	TRBV14	TRBD1	CASSQVGVGQGFYEQYF
NA	TRBJ2-2	TRBV15	NA	CATSREGGTNTGELFF
NA	TRBJ1-2	TRBV19	NA	CATHPSGRPYGYTF
NA	TRBJ2-1	TRBV9	NA	CASPPGFF
NA	TRBJ2-3	TRBV4-1	NA	CASSQSSSFMETDTQYF
few	TRBJ2-5	TRBV6-5	NA	CASSLQVQETQYF